The 24 T cell receptor beta chains reported below all come from one sample, sequenced in a study of OX40 agonist ivuxolimab in advanced cancers. Repertoires were generated with immunoSEQ multiplex PCR, while TCRdb's copy carries only in-frame clones and drops some. The sample includes approximately 20,000 clones, more than 80% of them seen just once. This material consisted of CD4+ or CD8+ T cells sorted from blood, taken in a trial of the OX40 agonist ivuxolimab. The receptors shown here come from an adult with an advanced solid tumor such as melanoma, head and neck, liver or kidney cancer.

V is TRBV5-4 and J is TRBJ1-6, with D unresolved. The CDR3 totals 13 residues. Germline CDR1 reads SGHNT; CDR2 reads YYREEE (reference sequence). Trimming cost V 5 bases and J 7 bases, with 10 bases left between them. CDR3 sequence: CASSYERNSPLHF. CDR3 DNA sequence: TGTGCCAGCAGTTATGAACGGAATTCACCCCTCCACTTT.

The V and J genes are TRBV7-9 and TRBJ2-5; D gene ambiguous. The CDR3 loop spans 15 amino acids. Germline V gene lookup returns CDR1 SEHNR and CDR2 FQNEAQ (reference sequence). Trimming took 3 bases from V and 5 from J, leaving 16 bases between them. The CDR3 protein is CASSFYYTDGETQYF. The CDR3 nucleotides read TGTGCCAGCAGCTTTTACTACACGGATGGGGAGACCCAGTACTTC.

The chain links TRBV7-9 to TRBJ1-2; maybe TRBD1 (6 bases). V lost 7 bases, J lost 8 bases, and 14 bases lay in between. CDR1 is SEHNR and CDR2 is FQNEAQ in the germline V gene (reference sequence). The CDR3 totals 12 residues. As DNA, the CDR3 is TGTGCCAGCAAGTTGGGGGGGCAAGGCTACACCTTC. Amino acid sequence: CASKLGGQGYTF. The full variable domain, its missing parts supplied by reference TRBV7-9 and TRBJ1-2, is DTGVSQNPRHKITKRGQNVTFRCDPISEHNRLYWYRQTLGQGPEFLTYFQNEAQLEKSRLLSDRFSAERPKGSFSTLEIQRTEQGDSAMYLCASKLGGQGYTFGSGTRLTVV.

The chain carries TRBV30 and TRBJ1-6; D may be TRBD1 (6 bases). The CDR3 extends over 14 amino acids. Trimming left V 3 bases short and J 6 bases short, with 12 bases between. Germline V lookup: CDR1 GTSNPN, CDR2 SVGIG (reference sequence). DNA for the CDR3: TGTGCCTGGAGGATCGGGACATCTAATTCACCCCTCCACTTT. It encodes CAWRIGTSNSPLHF.

The V and J genes are TRBV19 and TRBJ2-2; perhaps TRBD2 as D (6 bases). Trimming pared 1 base from V and 6 bases from J, leaving 6 bases between. Germline CDR1 and CDR2: LNHDA and SQIVND (reference sequence). CDR3 length equals 13 residues. Here the CDR3 DNA reads TGTGCCAGTAGTATAGGGAGGGCCGGGGAGCTGTTTTTT. Amino acid sequence: CASSIGRAGELFF.

The CDR3 DNA reads as TGTGCCAGCAGCTCCTCCGGACTCGGGACTGAAGCTTTCTTT. It encodes CASSSSGLGTEAFF. The chain joins TRBV7-2 to TRBJ1-1; unclear D gene. Between the trimmed V and J ends, which lost 4 bases and 5 bases, there was a span of 14 bases. The CDR3 has 14 amino acids. In germline, CDR1 is SGHTA, CDR2 FQGNSA.

The chain couples TRBV11-2 to TRBJ1-1; D is unclear. The CDR3 covers 15 residues. The V end was cut by 2 bases, the J end by 1 base, with 11 bases between. In germline, CDR1 is SGHAT, CDR2 FQNNGV. The CDR3 DNA reads TGTGCCAGCAGCTTATACTTACCCACGAACACTGAAGCTTTCTTT. Encoded protein: CASSLYLPTNTEAFF. The entire variable domain, with the rest obtained from reference TRBV11-2 and TRBJ1-1, is as follows: EAGVAQSPRYKIIEKRQSVAFWCNPISGHATLYWYQQILGQGPKLLIQFQNNGVVDDSQLPKDRFSAERLKGVDSTLKIQPAKLEDSAVYLCASSLYLPTNTEAFFGQGTRLTVV.

The V and J genes are TRBV28 and TRBJ1-5; D is ambiguous. The V end was cut by 4 bases, the J end by 2 bases, with 21 bases between. This CDR3 is 18 amino acids long. The V gene's germline CDR1 is MDHEN and CDR2 SYDVKM. In DNA form, the CDR3 reads TGTGCCAGCAGTTCCCACCGAGGAGCACTACAAGGCAATCAGCCCCAGCATTTT. Its translation is CASSSHRGALQGNQPQHF. The entire variable domain, with the rest obtained from reference TRBV28 and TRBJ1-5, is as follows: DVKVTQSSRYLVKRTGEKVFLECVQDMDHENMFWYRQDPGLGLRLIYFSYDVKMKEKGDIPEGYSVSREKKERFSLILESASTNQTSMYLCASSSHRGALQGNQPQHFGDGTRLSIL.

V is TRBV29-1 and J is TRBJ2-7; no reliable D call. This CDR3 is built from 13 residues. The germline CDR1 and CDR2 sequences are SQVTM and ANQGSEA. Trimming took off 2 bases at V and 3 bases at J, with 11 bases between the two ends. CDR3 region: CSVEWGRGYEQYF. Here the CDR3 DNA reads TGCAGCGTTGAATGGGGTAGAGGCTACGAGCAGTACTTC.

The chain employs TRBV11-3 and TRBJ2-3; 8 nucleotides match TRBD2. This CDR3 has 15 amino acids. The ends lost 2 bases at V and 3 bases at J; junction bases unmatched: 4. CDR1 is SGHNT, CDR2 YENEEA, per germline. The CDR3 region is CASSLSGSRTDTQYF. The CDR3 DNA reads TGTGCCAGCAGCTTAAGCGGGAGCCGGACAGATACGCAGTATTTT. Together with reference TRBV11-3 and TRBJ2-3, the CDR3 gives the full variable domain: EAGVVQSPRYKIIEKKQPVAFWCNPISGHNTLYWYLQNLGQGPELLIRYENEEAVDDSQLPKDRFSAERLKGVDSTLKIQPAELGDSAVYLCASSLSGSRTDTQYFGPGTRLTVL.

V is TRBV7-6 and J is TRBJ1-2, with a tentative D call TRBD1 (6 bases). In germline, CDR1 is SGHVS, CDR2 FNYEAQ. Trimming left V 4 bases short and J 6 bases short, with 18 bases between. This CDR3 spans 15 amino acids. The chain's CDR3 is CASSSNRGGPDGYTF. The CDR3 bases are TGTGCCAGCAGCTCCAATAGGGGGGGGCCGGATGGCTACACCTTC.

V is TRBV2 and J is TRBJ1-5; D possibly corresponds to TRBD1 (5 bases). The CDR3 is made up of 14 amino acids. V shed 3 bases and J shed 3 bases, with 9 bases lying between them. Germline V CDR1 and CDR2: SNHLY, FYNNEI. For the CDR3, the DNA is TGTGCCAGCAGTGACCCAGGGCTCAATCAGCCCCAGCATTTT. Amino acid sequence: CASSDPGLNQPQHF.

The chain joins TRBV7-9 to TRBJ2-7; tentatively, D is TRBD1 (6 bases). The CDR3 length is 13 residues. V dropped 11 bases and J dropped 5 bases, with 19 bases sitting between them. Looked up from germline, CDR1 is SEHNR and CDR2 is FQNEAQ (reference sequence). The CDR3 region is CAQEMRAGDEQYF. The CDR3 nucleotides read TGTGCCCAAGAAATGAGGGCAGGGGACGAGCAGTACTTC.

V gene TRBV4-1 combines with J gene TRBJ2-2; TRBD2 aligns across 15 bases. After removal of 1 base from V and 4 bases from J, the junction contained 7 bases not matched to a gene. This CDR3 is built from 19 residues. In germline, CDR1 is MGHRA, CDR2 YSYEKL. DNA for the CDR3: TGCGCCAGCAGCCAAGCCGGACTAGCGGGAGGGCCAGGCACCGGGGAGCTGTTTTTT. Translation gives CASSQAGLAGGPGTGELFF.

V gene TRBV27 combines with J gene TRBJ1-2, with 8 bases aligning to TRBD1. This CDR3 region has 14 residues. The ends lost 5 bases at V and 4 bases at J; junction bases unmatched: 6. CDR1 MNHEY and CDR2 SMNVEV come from the germline V gene (reference sequence). CDR3 loop: CASSRTGSLYGYTF. The CDR3 DNA reads as TGTGCCAGCAGTCGGACAGGGAGCCTCTATGGCTACACCTTC.

The genes are TRBV19 and TRBJ1-5; D may be TRBD1 (6 bases). The germline V gene encodes CDR1 LNHDA and CDR2 SQIVND (reference sequence). Between the trimmed V and J ends, which lost 0 bases and 1 base, there was a span of 10 bases. This CDR3 is built from 16 residues. DNA of the CDR3: TGTGCCAGTAGTATAGATCGCAGGGGAAGCAATCAGCCCCAGCATTTT. Amino acids: CASSIDRRGSNQPQHF. The full variable domain, rest sourced from reference TRBV19 and TRBJ1-5, is DGGITQSPKYLFRKEGQNVTLSCEQNLNHDAMYWYRQDPGQGLRLIYYSQIVNDFQKGDIAEGYSVSREKKESFPLTVTSAQKNPTAFYLCASSIDRRGSNQPQHFGDGTRLSIL.

The chain employs TRBV4-2 and TRBJ1-5; unclear D gene. CDR1 and CDR2 (germline): LGHNA, YNFKEQ. Trimming took 0 bases from V and 4 from J, leaving 16 bases between them. The CDR3 has 17 residues. The CDR3 spells CASSQESAAEQNQPQHF. The CDR3 DNA sequence: TGTGCCAGCAGCCAAGAAAGCGCGGCCGAGCAGAATCAGCCCCAGCATTTT.

V gene TRBV6-6 combines with J gene TRBJ1-6; D is perhaps TRBD1 (5 bases). From germline, CDR1 is MNHNY and CDR2 SVGAGI (reference sequence). The CDR3 extends over 12 amino acids. V lost 2 bases and J 14 bases, leaving 10 bases between the germline ends. CDR3 residues: CASSYGGAALHF. The CDR3 DNA is TGTGCCAGCAGTTACGGGGGAGCGGCCCTCCACTTT.

This chain connects TRBV10-3 to TRBJ1-1; possible D gene TRBD1, 5 bases. V gave up 10 bases and J gave up 1 base, with 13 bases separating them. Germline loops: CDR1 ENHRY, CDR2 SYGVKD. This CDR3 comprises 13 residues. CDR3 protein: CATIGTGNTEAFF. The CDR3 region has the DNA TGTGCCACGATCGGGACGGGGAACACTGAAGCTTTCTTT.

The chain recombines TRBV6-4 with TRBJ2-2; TRBD1 aligns across 8 bases. CDR3 length: 15 residues. V lost 4 bases, J lost 2 bases, and 3 bases stayed unmatched. The germline CDR1 and CDR2 sequences are MRHNA and SNTAGT. CDR3 residues: CASSVGTGNTGELFF. CDR3 in DNA: TGTGCCAGCAGTGTCGGGACAGGAAACACCGGGGAGCTGTTTTTT.

V and J are TRBV27 and TRBJ2-1; 12 positions agree with TRBD2. Germline lookup yields CDR1 MNHEY and CDR2 SMNVEV (reference sequence). V was pared by 5 bases and J by 4 bases, with 3 bases of the junction left unmatched. The CDR3 consists of 15 residues. The CDR3 DNA reads TGTGCCAGCAGTCCCCTAGCGGGAGGGTACAATGAGCAGTTCTTC. The encoded protein is CASSPLAGGYNEQFF.

The genes are TRBV30 and TRBJ1-2, with D possibly TRBD1 on 5 matching bases. CDR3 length: 11 residues. Germline values: CDR1 GTSNPN, CDR2 SVGIG (reference sequence). Trimming cost V 1 base and J 8 bases, with 8 bases left between them. The CDR3 sequence: CAWSAGVGYTF. CDR3 nucleotide sequence: TGTGCCTGGAGTGCGGGGGTAGGCTACACCTTC.

This chain connects TRBV5-1 to TRBJ2-3; 8 nucleotides match TRBD1. CDR3 length equals 16 residues. The germline gives CDR1 SGHRS, CDR2 YFSETQ. V was clipped by 4 bases and J by 2 bases; unmatched bases: 9. The CDR3 DNA sequence: TGCGCCAGCAGCATTGTAGGGACAGGAATCACAGATACGCAGTATTTT. It translates to CASSIVGTGITDTQYF.

The rearrangement joins TRBV6-6 to TRBJ2-3, with D perhaps TRBD1 (5 bases). Germline V CDR1 and CDR2: MNHNY, SVGAGI (reference sequence). V was clipped by 4 bases and J by 2 bases, with 13 bases between them. This CDR3 is built from 15 residues. The CDR3 DNA sequence: TGTGCCAGCAGTTCCCCAGGGTGGTCCACAGATACGCAGTATTTT. The encoded protein is CASSSPGWSTDTQYF.